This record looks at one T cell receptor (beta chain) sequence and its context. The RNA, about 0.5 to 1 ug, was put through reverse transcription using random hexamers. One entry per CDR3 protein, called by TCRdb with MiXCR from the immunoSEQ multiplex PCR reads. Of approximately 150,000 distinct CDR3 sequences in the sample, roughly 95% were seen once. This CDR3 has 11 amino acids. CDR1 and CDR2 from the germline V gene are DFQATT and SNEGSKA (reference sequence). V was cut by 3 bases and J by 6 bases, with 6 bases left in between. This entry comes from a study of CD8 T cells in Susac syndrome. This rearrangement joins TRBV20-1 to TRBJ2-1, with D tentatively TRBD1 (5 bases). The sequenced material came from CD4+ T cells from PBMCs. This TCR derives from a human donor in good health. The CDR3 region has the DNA TGCAGTGCTAGGGGGCCCAATGAGCAGTTCTTC. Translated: CSARGPNEQFF.